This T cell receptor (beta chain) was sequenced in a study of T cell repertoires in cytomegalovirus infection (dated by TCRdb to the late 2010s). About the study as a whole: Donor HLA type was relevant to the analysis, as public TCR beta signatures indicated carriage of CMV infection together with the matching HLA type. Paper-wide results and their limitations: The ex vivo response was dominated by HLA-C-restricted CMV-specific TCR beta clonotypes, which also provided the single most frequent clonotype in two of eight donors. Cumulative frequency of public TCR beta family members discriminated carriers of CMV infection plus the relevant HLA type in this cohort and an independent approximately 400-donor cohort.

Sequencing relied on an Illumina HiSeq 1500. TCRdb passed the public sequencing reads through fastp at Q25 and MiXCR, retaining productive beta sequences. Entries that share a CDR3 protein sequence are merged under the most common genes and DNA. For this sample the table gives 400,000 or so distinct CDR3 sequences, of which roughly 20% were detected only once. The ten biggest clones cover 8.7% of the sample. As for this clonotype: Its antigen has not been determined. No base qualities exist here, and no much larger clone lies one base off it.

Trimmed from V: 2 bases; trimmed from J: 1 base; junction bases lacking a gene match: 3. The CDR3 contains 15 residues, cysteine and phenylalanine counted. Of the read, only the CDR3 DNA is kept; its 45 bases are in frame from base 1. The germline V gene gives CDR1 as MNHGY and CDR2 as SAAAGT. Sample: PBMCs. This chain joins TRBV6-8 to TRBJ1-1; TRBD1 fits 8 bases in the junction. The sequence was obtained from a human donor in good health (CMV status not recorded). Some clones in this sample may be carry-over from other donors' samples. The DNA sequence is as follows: TGTGCCAGCAGTTACCCGACAGGGGAGAACACTGAAGCTTTCTTT. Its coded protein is CASSYPTGENTEAFF.